This TCR beta chain was sequenced in a study of blood T cells in healthy people across ages. Germline loops: CDR1 MNHEY, CDR2 SMNVEV (reference sequence). V dropped 6 bases and J dropped 10; count of bases not matched to a gene: 10. This CDR3 has 13 residues. A sample-barcoded 5' primer and a J-beta primer mix were used in a second PCR of roughly 6 to 11 cycles. TCRdb recomputed calls from the 5' RACE reads with MiXCR, one row per CDR3 protein. Among fewer than 900,000 distinct CDR3 sequences listed, around 49% were seen once. Sequences were obtained from blood. The receptor was isolated from a woman aged 55-70 years in good health. This rearrangement joins TRBV27 to TRBJ2-7; TRBD1 agrees at 9 bases. The CDR3 spells CASSPGTGIVQYF. The CDR3 nucleotides read TGTGCCAGCAGCCCCGGGACAGGGATCGTCCAGTACTTC.